The present TCR beta chain was sequenced within a study of T cell repertoires in cytomegalovirus infection. As regards this clonotype: The antigen is not known.

TCRdb called the reads again in MiXCR, with one record for every CDR3 protein. Of roughly 180,000 distinct CDR3 sequences listed, about a sixth are singletons. Study outcomes and limitations: Summed public TCR beta family frequency identified CMV carriers bearing the relevant HLA.

The CDR3 runs to 16 residues. Trimming removed 6 bases at V and 1 base at J, with 15 bases between. The source of this sequence is a human donor in good health (CMV status not recorded). Some clones in this sample may be carry-over from other donors' samples. The V gene is TRBV12-3 or TRBV12-4, the J gene TRBJ2-2; D is unresolved. Material for sequencing was CD8+ T cells from PBMCs. The CDR3 DNA is TGTGCCAGCAGCCCTTCACCAGAAAGGAACACCGGGGAGCTGTTTTTT. Translating it yields CASSPSPERNTGELFF.